This TCR beta chain stems from a study of T-cell memory formation after mild COVID-19. Study overall: Each donor largely had its own TCR clusters. Findings of the study overall: Detection of some responders pre-infection suggested pre-existing cross-reactive memory T cells participated. Clones which contracted sat mainly in CM and EM if CD4+, and in EMRA if CD8+.

TCRdb reanalysed the 5' RACE reads using MiXCR and keeps one entry per CDR3 protein. The repertoire holds about 150,000 distinct CDR3 sequences, less than 40% seen once, with approximately 12% in the top ten. The table lists this clonotype with a count of one. Antigen: not known. The clonotype comes from an adult woman who had mild COVID-19 (a few samples of this study predate the infection). Cell type and time point are not known. Sequencing input: PBMCs or a T cell subset sorted from them (not recorded which).

Here the CDR3 DNA reads TGTGCCAGCAGGGGGCAAGAGACCCAGTACTTC. This translates into CASRGQETQYF. The V and J genes are TRBV14 and TRBJ2-5, with D unclear. Germline V lookup: CDR1 SGHDN, CDR2 FVKESK. The CDR3 totals 11 residues. V was clipped by 6 bases and J by 2 bases, with 4 bases between them. The variable domain in full, with the rest retrieved from reference TRBV14 and TRBJ2-5, is EAGVTQFPSHSVIEKGQTVTLRCDPISGHDNLYWYRRVMGKEIKFLLHFVKESKQDESGMPNNRFLAERTGGTYSTLKVQPAELEDSGVYFCASRGQETQYFGPGTRLLVL.